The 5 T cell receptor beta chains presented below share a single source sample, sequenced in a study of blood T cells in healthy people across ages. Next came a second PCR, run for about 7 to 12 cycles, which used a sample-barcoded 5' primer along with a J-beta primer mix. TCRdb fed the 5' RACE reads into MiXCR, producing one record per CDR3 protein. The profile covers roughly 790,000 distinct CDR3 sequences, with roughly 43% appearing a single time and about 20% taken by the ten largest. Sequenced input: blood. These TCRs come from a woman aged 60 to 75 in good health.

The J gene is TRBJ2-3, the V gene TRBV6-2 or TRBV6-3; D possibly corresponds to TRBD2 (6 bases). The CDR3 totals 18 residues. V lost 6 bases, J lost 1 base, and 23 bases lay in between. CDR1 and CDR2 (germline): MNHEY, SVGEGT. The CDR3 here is CASSPGVGASPGTDTQYF. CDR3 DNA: TGTGCCAGCAGCCCGGGGGTAGGGGCGAGTCCGGGCACAGATACGCAGTATTTT.

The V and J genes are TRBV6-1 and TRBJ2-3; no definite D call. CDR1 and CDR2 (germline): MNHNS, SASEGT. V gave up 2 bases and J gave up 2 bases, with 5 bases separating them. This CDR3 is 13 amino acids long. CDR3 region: CASSERPTDTQYF. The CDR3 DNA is TGTGCCAGCAGTGAAAGGCCCACAGATACGCAGTATTTT.

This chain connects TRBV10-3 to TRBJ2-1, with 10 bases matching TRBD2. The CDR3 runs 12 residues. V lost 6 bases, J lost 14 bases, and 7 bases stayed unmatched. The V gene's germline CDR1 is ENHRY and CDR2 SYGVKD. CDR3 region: CAIRSGTSEKFF. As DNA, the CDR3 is TGTGCCATCAGATCCGGGACTAGCGAGAAGTTCTTC.

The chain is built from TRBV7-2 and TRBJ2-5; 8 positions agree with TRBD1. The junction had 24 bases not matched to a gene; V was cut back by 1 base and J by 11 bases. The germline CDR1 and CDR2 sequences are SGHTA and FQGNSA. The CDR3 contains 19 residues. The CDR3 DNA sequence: TGTGCCAGCAGCTTAGGACCCTCGGACAGGGAAAATGGGGTATACGCGCAGTACTTC. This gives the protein CASSLGPSDRENGVYAQYF.

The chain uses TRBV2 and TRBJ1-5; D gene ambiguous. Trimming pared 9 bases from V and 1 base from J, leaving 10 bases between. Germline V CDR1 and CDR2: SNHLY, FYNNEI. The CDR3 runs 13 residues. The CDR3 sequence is CARGLGSNQPQHF. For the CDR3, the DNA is TGTGCCAGAGGGTTGGGCAGCAATCAGCCCCAGCATTTT.